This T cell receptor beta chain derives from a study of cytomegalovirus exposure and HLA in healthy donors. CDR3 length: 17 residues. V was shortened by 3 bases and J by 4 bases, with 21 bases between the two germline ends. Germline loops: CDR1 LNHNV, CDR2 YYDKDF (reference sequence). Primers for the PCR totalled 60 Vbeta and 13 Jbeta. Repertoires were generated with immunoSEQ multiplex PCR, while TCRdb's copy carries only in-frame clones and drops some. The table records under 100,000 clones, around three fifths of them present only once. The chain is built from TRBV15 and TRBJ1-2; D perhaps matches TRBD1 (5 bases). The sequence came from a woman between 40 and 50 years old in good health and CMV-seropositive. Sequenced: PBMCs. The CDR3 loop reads CATSRDLVAGGGYGYTF. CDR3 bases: TGTGCCACCAGCAGGGACCTCGTTGCGGGGGGGGGCTATGGCTACACCTTC.